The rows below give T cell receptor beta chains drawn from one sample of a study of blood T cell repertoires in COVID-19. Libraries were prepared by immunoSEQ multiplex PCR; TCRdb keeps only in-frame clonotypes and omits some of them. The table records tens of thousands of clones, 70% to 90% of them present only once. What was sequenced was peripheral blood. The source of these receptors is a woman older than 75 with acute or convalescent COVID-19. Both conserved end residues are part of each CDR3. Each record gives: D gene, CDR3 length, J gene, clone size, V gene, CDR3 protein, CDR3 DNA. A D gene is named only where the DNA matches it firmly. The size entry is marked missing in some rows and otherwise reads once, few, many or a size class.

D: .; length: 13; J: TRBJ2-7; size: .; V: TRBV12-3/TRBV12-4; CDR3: CASSLAVYYEQYF; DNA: TGTGCCAGCAGTTTAGCAGTCTACTACGAGCAGTACTTC
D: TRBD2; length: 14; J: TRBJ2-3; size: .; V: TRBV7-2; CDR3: CASSTSGVPLAQYF; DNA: TGTGCCAGCAGTACTAGCGGGGTCCCCCTTGCGCAGTATTTT
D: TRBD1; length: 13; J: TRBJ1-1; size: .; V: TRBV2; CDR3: CATSGQPNTEAFF; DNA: TGTGCCACCTCGGGACAGCCGAACACTGAAGCTTTCTTT
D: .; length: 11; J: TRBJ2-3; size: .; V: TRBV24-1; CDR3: CATSVKDTQYF; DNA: TGTGCCACCAGTGTCAAAGATACGCAGTATTTT
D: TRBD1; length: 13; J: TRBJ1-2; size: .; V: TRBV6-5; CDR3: CASRSGQGLGYTF; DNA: TGTGCCAGCAGGTCGGGACAGGGCCTTGGCTACACCTTC
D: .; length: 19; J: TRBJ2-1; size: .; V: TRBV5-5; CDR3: CASSRRRPGDLSSYNEQFF; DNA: TGTGCCAGCAGCCGTCGGCGGCCGGGGGACCTCAGCTCCTACAATGAGCAGTTCTTC
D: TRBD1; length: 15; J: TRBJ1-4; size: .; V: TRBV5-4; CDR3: CASSQKQGAMEKLFF; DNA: TGTGCCAGCAGCCAAAAACAGGGGGCAATGGAAAAACTGTTTTTT
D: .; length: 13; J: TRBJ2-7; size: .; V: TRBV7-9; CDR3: CASRRGIPYEQYF; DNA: TGTGCCAGCAGAAGGGGTATTCCCTACGAGCAGTACTTC
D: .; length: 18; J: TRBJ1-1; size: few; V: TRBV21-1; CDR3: CASSKNLEAGGDHTEAFF; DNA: TGTGCCAGCAGCAAAAACTTAGAGGCAGGGGGCGATCACACTGAAGCTTTCTTT
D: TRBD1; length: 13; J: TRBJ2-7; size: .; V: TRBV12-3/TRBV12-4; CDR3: CASTPQDRSGQYF; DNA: TGTGCCAGCACCCCCCAGGACAGGTCGGGGCAGTACTTC
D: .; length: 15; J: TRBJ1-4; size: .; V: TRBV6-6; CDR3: CASSTAAGGYEKLFF; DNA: TGTGCCAGCAGTACCGCGGCGGGAGGTTATGAAAAACTGTTTTTT
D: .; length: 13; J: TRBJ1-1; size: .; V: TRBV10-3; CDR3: CAISPLGDTEAFF; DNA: TGTGCCATCAGCCCGCTAGGGGACACTGAAGCTTTCTTT
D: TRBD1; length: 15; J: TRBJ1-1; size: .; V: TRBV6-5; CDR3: CASSYSGQGTTEAFF; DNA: TGTGCCAGCAGTTACTCGGGACAGGGGACCACTGAAGCTTTCTTT
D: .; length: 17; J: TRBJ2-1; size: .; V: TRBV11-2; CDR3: CASSFGSGAQGYNEQFF; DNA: TGTGCCAGCAGCTTCGGGTCCGGGGCCCAGGGGTACAATGAGCAGTTCTTC
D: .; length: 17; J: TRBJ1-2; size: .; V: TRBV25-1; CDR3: CASSPRGWEVSHYGYTF; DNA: TGTGCCAGCAGTCCCCGGGGTTGGGAGGTTTCCCACTATGGCTACACCTTC
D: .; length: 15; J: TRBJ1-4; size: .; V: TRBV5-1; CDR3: CASRRGIATNEKLFF; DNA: TGCGCCAGCAGGCGAGGGATTGCAACTAATGAAAAACTGTTTTTT
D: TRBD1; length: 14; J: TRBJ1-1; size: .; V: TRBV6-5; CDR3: CASSFDRADTEAFF; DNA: TGTGCCAGCAGTTTTGACAGGGCGGACACTGAAGCTTTCTTT
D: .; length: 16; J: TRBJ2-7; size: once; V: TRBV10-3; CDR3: CAISDPGTRVTYEQYF; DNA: TGTGCCATCAGTGACCCCGGGACACGTGTAACCTACGAGCAGTACTTC
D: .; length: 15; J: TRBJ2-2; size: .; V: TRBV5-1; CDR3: CASSLARNNTGELFF; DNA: TGCGCCAGCAGCTTGGCCAGGAATAACACCGGGGAGCTGTTTTTT
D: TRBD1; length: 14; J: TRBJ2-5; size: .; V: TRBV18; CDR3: CASSTGQGIETQYF; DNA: TGTGCCAGCTCAACTGGACAGGGGATCGAGACCCAGTACTTC
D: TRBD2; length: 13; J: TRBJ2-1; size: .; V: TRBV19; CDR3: CASLAGGPYEQFF; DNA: TGTGCCAGTCTAGCGGGGGGGCCCTATGAGCAGTTCTTC
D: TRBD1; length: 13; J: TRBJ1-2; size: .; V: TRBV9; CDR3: CASSARQGNGYTF; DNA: TGTGCCAGCAGCGCCCGACAGGGAAATGGCTACACCTTC
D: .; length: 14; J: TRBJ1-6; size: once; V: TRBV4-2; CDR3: CASSPDEDSSPLHF; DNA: TGTGCCAGCAGCCCGGACGAGGACTCATCACCCCTCCACTTT
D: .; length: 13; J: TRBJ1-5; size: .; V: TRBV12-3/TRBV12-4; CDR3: CASSWGGGQPQHF; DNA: TGTGCCAGCAGTTGGGGAGGGGGTCAGCCCCAGCATTTT
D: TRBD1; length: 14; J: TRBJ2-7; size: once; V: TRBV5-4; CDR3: CASSQGQGAYEQYF; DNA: TGTGCCAGCAGCCAGGGACAGGGGGCCTACGAGCAGTACTTC
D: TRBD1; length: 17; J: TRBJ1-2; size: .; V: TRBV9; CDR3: CASSVLAGGLGNYGYTF; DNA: TGTGCCAGCAGCGTATTGGCAGGGGGTTTAGGAAACTATGGCTACACCTTC
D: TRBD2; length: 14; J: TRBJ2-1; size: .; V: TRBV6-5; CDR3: CASTPPGTSVEQFF; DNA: TGTGCCAGCACTCCACCTGGGACTAGCGTTGAGCAGTTCTTC
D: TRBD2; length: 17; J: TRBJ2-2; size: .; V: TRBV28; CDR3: CASSPDSGGDNTGELFF; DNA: TGTGCCAGCAGTCCGGACAGCGGGGGGGACAACACCGGGGAGCTGTTTTTT
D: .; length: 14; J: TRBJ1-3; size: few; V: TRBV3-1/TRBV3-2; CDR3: CASSQRGNGNTIYF; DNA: TGTGCCAGCTCCCAAAGAGGAAATGGAAACACCATATATTTT
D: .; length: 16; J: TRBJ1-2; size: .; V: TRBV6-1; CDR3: CASSGSVQGPDYGYTF; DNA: TGTGCCAGCAGTGGCAGCGTGCAGGGGCCCGACTATGGCTACACCTTC
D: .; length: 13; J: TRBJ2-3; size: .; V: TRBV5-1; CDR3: CASSLARADTQYF; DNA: TGCGCCAGCAGCTTGGCCAGGGCCGATACGCAGTATTTT
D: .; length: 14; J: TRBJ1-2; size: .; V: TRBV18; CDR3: CASSPSGQRRGYTF; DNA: TGTGCCAGCTCACCCTCTGGCCAGCGCCGGGGCTACACCTTC
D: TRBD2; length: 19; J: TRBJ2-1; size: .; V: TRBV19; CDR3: CASSVHRSRLAIFYNEQFF; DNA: TGTGCCAGTAGTGTCCATCGGAGCAGACTAGCGATCTTTTACAATGAGCAGTTCTTC
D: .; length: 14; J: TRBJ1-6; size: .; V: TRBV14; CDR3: CASSQDTGNSPLHF; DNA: TGTGCCAGCAGCCAAGATACAGGAAATTCACCCCTCCACTTT
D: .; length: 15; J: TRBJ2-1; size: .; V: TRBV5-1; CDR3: CASSFQGMDYNEQFF; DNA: TGCGCCAGCAGCTTCCAGGGCATGGACTACAATGAGCAGTTCTTC
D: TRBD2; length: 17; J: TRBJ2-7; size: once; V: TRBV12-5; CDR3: CASHGTSGAQRVYEQYF; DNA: TGTGCTAGCCATGGGACTAGCGGGGCCCAGCGCGTCTACGAGCAGTACTTC
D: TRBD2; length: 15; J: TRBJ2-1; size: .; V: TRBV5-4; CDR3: CASSTSGGAGSEQFF; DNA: TGTGCCAGCAGCACCAGCGGGGGGGCCGGAAGTGAGCAGTTCTTC
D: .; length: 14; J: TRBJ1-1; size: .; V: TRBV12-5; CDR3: CASGNNRVNTEAFF; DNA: TGTGCTAGTGGCAACAACAGGGTGAACACTGAAGCTTTCTTT
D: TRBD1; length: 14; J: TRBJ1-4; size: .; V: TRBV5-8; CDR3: CASSGGQGGEKLFF; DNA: TGTGCCAGCAGCGGCGGACAGGGGGGTGAAAAACTGTTTTTT
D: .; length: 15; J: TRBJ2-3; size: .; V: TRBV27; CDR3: CASSMGRRATDTQYF; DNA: TGTGCCAGCAGTATGGGACGGAGGGCTACAGATACGCAGTATTTT
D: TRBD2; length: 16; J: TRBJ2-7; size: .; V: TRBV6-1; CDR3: CASSEYSGGPGYEQYF; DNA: TGTGCCAGCAGTGAATATAGCGGGGGCCCTGGTTACGAGCAGTACTTC
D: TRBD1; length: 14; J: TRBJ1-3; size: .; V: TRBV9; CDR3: CASSTQGIGNTIYF; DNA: TGTGCCAGCAGCACACAGGGGATTGGAAACACCATATATTTT
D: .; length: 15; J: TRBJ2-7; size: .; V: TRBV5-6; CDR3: CASSFRGWGAYEQYF; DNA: TGTGCCAGCAGCTTCCGTGGGTGGGGGGCCTACGAGCAGTACTTC
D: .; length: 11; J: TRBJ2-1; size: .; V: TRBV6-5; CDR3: CASRTFDEQFF; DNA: TGTGCCAGCAGGACTTTCGATGAGCAGTTCTTC
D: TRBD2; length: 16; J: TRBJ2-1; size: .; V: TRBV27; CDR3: CASSPERGVSYNEQFF; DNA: TGTGCCAGCAGTCCGGAGCGGGGAGTCTCCTACAATGAGCAGTTCTTC
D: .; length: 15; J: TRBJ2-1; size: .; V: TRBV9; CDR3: CASSGKGEAYNEQFF; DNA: TGTGCCAGCAGCGGGAAGGGAGAGGCCTACAATGAGCAGTTCTTC
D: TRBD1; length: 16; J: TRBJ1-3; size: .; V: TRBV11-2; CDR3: CASSLRGQRGGNTIYF; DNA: TGTGCCAGCAGCTTAAGGGGACAGCGAGGGGGAAACACCATATATTTT
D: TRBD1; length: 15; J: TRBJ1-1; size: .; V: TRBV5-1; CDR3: CASSTGTGPRTEAFF; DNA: TGCGCCAGCAGCACCGGGACAGGGCCGAGGACTGAAGCTTTCTTT
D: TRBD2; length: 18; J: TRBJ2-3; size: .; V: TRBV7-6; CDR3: CASSFTTGSGGRADTQYF; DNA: TGTGCCAGCAGCTTCACCACTGGTAGCGGGGGGAGGGCAGATACGCAGTATTTT
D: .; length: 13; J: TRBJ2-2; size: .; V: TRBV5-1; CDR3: CASRVGGPGELFF; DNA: TGCGCCAGCAGGGTAGGGGGACCCGGGGAGCTGTTTTTT
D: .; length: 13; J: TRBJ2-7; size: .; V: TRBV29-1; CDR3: CSVAKDFSYEQYF; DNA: TGCAGCGTTGCAAAAGACTTTTCCTACGAGCAGTACTTC
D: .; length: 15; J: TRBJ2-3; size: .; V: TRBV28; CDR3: CASSGGGGVTDTQYF; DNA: TGTGCCAGCAGTGGCGGTGGGGGCGTCACAGATACGCAGTATTTT
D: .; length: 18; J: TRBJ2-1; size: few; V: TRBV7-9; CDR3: CASSLGHPVTNFYNEQFF; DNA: TGTGCCAGCAGCTTAGGTCATCCGGTGACAAACTTTTACAATGAGCAGTTCTTC
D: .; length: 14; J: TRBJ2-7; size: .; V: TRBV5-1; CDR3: CASSTGQRTYEQYF; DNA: TGCGCCAGCAGCACCGGACAGAGAACCTACGAGCAGTACTTC
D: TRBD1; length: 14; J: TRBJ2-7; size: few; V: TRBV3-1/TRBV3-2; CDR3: CASSQVAGGYEQYF; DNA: TGTGCCAGCAGCCAAGTGGCAGGGGGCTACGAGCAGTACTTC
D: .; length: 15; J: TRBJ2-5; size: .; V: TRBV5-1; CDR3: CASSLEGGRGETQYF; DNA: TGCGCCAGCAGCTTGGAGGGGGGGCGGGGGGAGACCCAGTACTTC
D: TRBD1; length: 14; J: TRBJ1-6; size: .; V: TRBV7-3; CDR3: CASSPQGGISPLHF; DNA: TGTGCCAGCAGCCCGCAGGGGGGCATTTCACCCCTCCACTTT
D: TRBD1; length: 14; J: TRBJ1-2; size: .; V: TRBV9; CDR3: CASTTWTGPYGYTF; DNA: TGTGCCAGCACCACCTGGACAGGACCCTATGGCTACACCTTC
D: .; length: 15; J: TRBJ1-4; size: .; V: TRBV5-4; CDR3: CASSSTASTNEKLFF; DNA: TGTGCCAGCAGCTCTACAGCCTCAACTAATGAAAAACTGTTTTTT